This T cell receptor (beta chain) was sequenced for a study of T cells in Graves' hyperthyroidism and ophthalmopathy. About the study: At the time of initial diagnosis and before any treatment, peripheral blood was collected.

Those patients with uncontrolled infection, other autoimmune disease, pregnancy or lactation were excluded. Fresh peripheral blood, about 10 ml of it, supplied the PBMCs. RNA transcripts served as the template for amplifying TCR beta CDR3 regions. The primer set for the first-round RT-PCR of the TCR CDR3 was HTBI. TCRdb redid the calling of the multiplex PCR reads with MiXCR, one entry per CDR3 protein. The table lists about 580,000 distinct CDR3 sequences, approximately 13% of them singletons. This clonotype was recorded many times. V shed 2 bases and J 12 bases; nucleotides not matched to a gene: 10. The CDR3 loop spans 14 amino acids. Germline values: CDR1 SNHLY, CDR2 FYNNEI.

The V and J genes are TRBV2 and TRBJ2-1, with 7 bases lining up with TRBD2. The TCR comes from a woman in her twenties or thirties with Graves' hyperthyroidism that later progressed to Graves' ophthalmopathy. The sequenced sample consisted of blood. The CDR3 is CASSEMRESYGQFF. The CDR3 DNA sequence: TGTGCCAGCAGTGAAATGCGGGAGTCTTACGGGCAGTTCTTC.